The 27 T cell receptor beta chains reported below all come from one sample, sequenced in a study of PD-L1 blockade in urothelial cancer. Indicated time point: pretreatment peripheral blood. Assay used: immunoSEQ multiplex PCR; TCRdb lists only in-frame clones, some missing. The sample carries about 56,000 clones, roughly 87% recorded once. The specimen comprised PBMCs, sampled around atezolizumab (anti-PD-L1) treatment. The source of these receptors is a man between 65 and 85 years old with urothelial cancer.

This rearrangement joins TRBV4-2 to TRBJ2-3; 9 bases align to TRBD2. The germline gives CDR1 LGHNA, CDR2 YNFKEQ. CDR3 size: 17 residues. The V segment lost 3 bases and the J segment 4 bases; nucleotides outside the gene matches: 11. In DNA form, the CDR3 reads TGTGCCAGCAGCCAGCGGGCGGGAGGGCATCCCCCAGATACGCAGTATTTT. Its protein is CASSQRAGGHPPDTQYF.

The rearrangement uses TRBV19 and TRBJ1-4; the D gene is possibly TRBD1 (5 bases). This CDR3 region has 16 residues. Germline V gene lookup returns CDR1 LNHDA and CDR2 SQIVND (reference sequence). The ends were cut back, 1 base at V and 5 bases at J, with 14 bases in the middle. The DNA for the CDR3 is TGTGCCAGTAGTATAGTGGGGCAGAAAGCGAATGAAAAACTGTTTTTT. Protein sequence: CASSIVGQKANEKLFF.

The chain carries TRBV5-1 and TRBJ1-2; D uncertain. The CDR3 is made up of 14 amino acids. V lost 5 bases and J 6 bases, leaving 17 bases between the germline ends. Germline assignment: CDR1 SGHRS and CDR2 YFSETQ. The CDR3 protein is CASRAGRANDGYTF. Here the CDR3 DNA reads TGCGCCAGCAGGGCGGGCCGGGCGAATGATGGCTACACCTTC.

J is TRBJ2-1 and V is TRBV2, with 11 bases matching TRBD1. CDR1 and CDR2 from the germline V gene are SNHLY and FYNNEI. This CDR3 is 12 amino acids long. V dropped 5 bases and J dropped 12; count of bases not matched to a gene: 3. The chain's CDR3 is CASSPGTGGQFF. CDR3 DNA sequence: TGTGCCAGCAGTCCCGGGACAGGGGGGCAGTTCTTC.

The V call is TRBV9, the J call TRBJ1-1; D gene ambiguous. The CDR3 spans 13 residues. The germline V and J ends were trimmed by 0 bases and 5 bases, with 8 bases remaining between them. Looked up from germline, CDR1 is SGDLS and CDR2 is YYNGEE. DNA of the CDR3: TGTGCCAGCAGCGTAGGGCAGGTGACTGAAGCTTTCTTT. Translated: CASSVGQVTEAFF.

The V gene is TRBV28, the J gene TRBJ2-4; 7 bases match TRBD2. This CDR3 contains 14 residues. J lost 6 bases, V lost 4 bases, and 6 bases had no gene match. Germline V CDR1 and CDR2: MDHEN, SYDVKM. CDR3 region: CASSSPGLPNIQYF. The CDR3 bases are TGTGCCAGCAGTTCTCCGGGACTACCAAACATTCAGTACTTC.

V is TRBV7-6 and J is TRBJ2-1, with 8 bases matching TRBD1. The CDR3 extends over 16 amino acids. Germline trimming cut 1 base from V and 1 base from J; bases unmatched to any gene: 3. Per germline, CDR1 SGHVS and CDR2 FNYEAQ. The chain's CDR3 is CASSLGTGRSYNEQFF. DNA for the CDR3: TGTGCCAGCAGCTTAGGGACAGGGCGGTCCTACAATGAGCAGTTCTTC.

V usage is TRBV2 and J usage is TRBJ2-1; the match to TRBD1 covers 7 bases. The CDR3 has 17 amino acids. The germline CDR1 and CDR2 sequences are SNHLY and FYNNEI. J was trimmed by 4 bases and V by 1 base; bases with no gene match: 10. CDR3 sequence (DNA): TGTGCCAGCAGTGAAGAAGGGTACAGGGGCGCTTACAATGAGCAGTTCTTC. It translates to CASSEEGYRGAYNEQFF.

The chain carries TRBV19 and TRBJ2-7, with 7 bases fitting TRBD2. CDR3 size: 15 residues. The junction had 13 bases not matched to a gene; V was cut back by 7 bases and J by 4 bases. Germline assignment: CDR1 LNHDA and CDR2 SQIVND (reference sequence). This CDR3 is CASTPPGGSVYEQYF. CDR3 DNA: TGTGCCAGTACCCCCCCGGGCGGGAGCGTATACGAGCAGTACTTC.

V usage is TRBV11-3 and J usage is TRBJ1-1; D unresolved. V lost 3 bases and J lost 0, with 8 bases in between. The CDR3 runs 14 residues. Per the germline V gene, CDR1 is SGHNT and CDR2 is YENEEA. In DNA form, the CDR3 reads TGTGCCAGCAGCTTGGGAGGGATGAACACTGAAGCTTTCTTT. This gives the protein CASSLGGMNTEAFF. The whole variable domain, filled in from reference TRBV11-3 and TRBJ1-1, reads EAGVVQSPRYKIIEKKQPVAFWCNPISGHNTLYWYLQNLGQGPELLIRYENEEAVDDSQLPKDRFSAERLKGVDSTLKIQPAELGDSAVYLCASSLGGMNTEAFFGQGTRLTVV.

The CDR3 here is CASSRGQQETQYF. The CDR3 region has the DNA TGTGCCAGTAGTAGAGGACAGCAAGAGACCCAGTACTTC. The chain links TRBV19 to TRBJ2-5; D is perhaps TRBD1 (6 bases). Trimming removed 4 bases at V and 2 bases at J, with 8 bases between. This CDR3 spans 13 amino acids. Per germline, CDR1 LNHDA and CDR2 SQIVND (reference sequence).

The chain uses TRBV6-1 and TRBJ2-5, with 7 nucleotides matching TRBD1. This CDR3 has 14 residues. From germline, CDR1 is MNHNS and CDR2 SASEGT. V lost 6 bases to trimming and J lost 4 bases; unmatched junction nucleotides: 8. The CDR3 DNA is TGTGCCAGCAGGGCAGACAGGGTGGTAGAGACCCAGTACTTC. It is translated as CASRADRVVETQYF.

The chain uses TRBV5-1 and TRBJ1-2; D might be TRBD1 (5 bases). V was clipped by 5 bases and J by 9 bases, with 20 bases between them. This CDR3 comprises 14 residues. Germline CDR1 and CDR2: SGHRS and YFSETQ. This CDR3 reads CASRELSGGKSYTF. The CDR3 DNA reads as TGCGCCAGCAGGGAGTTATCCGGGGGAAAGAGCTACACCTTC.

A single count supports this clone. This chain joins TRBV5-6 and TRBJ1-4, with 8 bases lining up with TRBD1. CDR3 size: 16 residues. V lost 4 bases to trimming and J lost 5 bases; unmatched junction nucleotides: 10. Germline CDR1 and CDR2: SGHDT and YYEEEE. The CDR3 protein is CASSPPGQGGNEKLFF. The DNA of the CDR3 is TGTGCCAGCAGCCCTCCCGGACAGGGAGGGAATGAAAAACTGTTTTTT.

The genes are TRBV28 and TRBJ2-3; TRBD1 is a possible D gene (6 bases). V was cut by 5 bases and J by 1 base, with 13 bases left in between. CDR3 size: 15 residues. CDR1 and CDR2 from the germline V gene are MDHEN and SYDVKM. The CDR3 nucleotides read TGTGCCAGCAGTAAAAGGGGGTTAGGCACAGATACGCAGTATTTT. Amino acid sequence: CASSKRGLGTDTQYF.

This clone came up once. The J gene is TRBJ2-3, the V gene TRBV21-1; the table's D call TRBD2 went unverified against the DNA. TRBV21-1 is a known pseudogene. This CDR3 has 12 amino acids. CDR3 DNA sequence: TGTGCCAGCAGCAAAGCGCGGGATACGCAGTATTTT. Its translation is CASSKARDTQYF.

A single count supports this clone. CDR3 sequence: CASRPRPQAPNTEAFF. Written as DNA, the CDR3 is TGTGCCAGCAGACCCCGACCACAGGCCCCGAACACTGAAGCTTTCTTT. This chain uses TRBV27 with TRBJ1-1; maybe TRBD1 (5 bases). The germline gives CDR1 MNHEY, CDR2 SMNVEV (reference sequence). Trimming removed 6 bases at V and 1 base at J, with 18 bases between. CDR3 length equals 16 residues.

V is TRBV5-1 and J is TRBJ2-7; 7 bases are a match to TRBD1. The V segment lost 4 bases and the J segment 0 bases; nucleotides outside the gene matches: 7. The germline V gene has CDR1 SGHRS and CDR2 YFSETQ. This CDR3 is 15 amino acids long. The CDR3 sequence: CASSPLGTVSYEQYF. The CDR3 DNA follows: TGCGCCAGCAGCCCCCTCGGGACAGTCTCCTACGAGCAGTACTTC.

The V call is TRBV28, the J call TRBJ2-7; D is perhaps TRBD2 (7 bases). Germline V gene sequence: CDR1 MDHEN, CDR2 SYDVKM. The CDR3 totals 14 residues. Trimming left V 4 bases short and J 12 bases short, with 22 bases between. The CDR3: CASSSPRGGVKTYF. CDR3 DNA: TGTGCCAGCAGTTCCCCTAGAGGGGGGGTGAAGACGTACTTC.

This clone was detected only once. The CDR3 is CASSLWESLSTGELFF. The CDR3 nucleotides read TGTGCCAGCAGTTTATGGGAGTCTCTGTCCACCGGGGAGCTGTTTTTT. The gene calls are TRBV28 and TRBJ2-2; D not resolved. The CDR3 covers 16 residues. V gave up 0 bases and J gave up 4 bases, with 12 bases separating them. Germline V CDR1 and CDR2: MDHEN, SYDVKM.

V is TRBV30 and J is TRBJ1-3, with 8 bases identical to TRBD1. The V gene's germline CDR1 is GTSNPN and CDR2 SVGIG (reference sequence). CDR3 length: 17 amino acids. Unmatched junction bases numbered 9, after V lost 2 bases and J lost 0 bases. CDR3 protein: CAWSTRQGTPSGNTIYF. The CDR3 DNA follows: TGTGCCTGGAGTACGCGACAGGGGACTCCCTCTGGAAACACCATATATTTT.

The chain combines TRBV12-5 with TRBJ2-7; perhaps TRBD2 as D (7 bases). The V gene's germline CDR1 is LGHNT and CDR2 FRNRAP. V lost 5 bases to trimming and J lost 9 bases, with 14 bases between them. The CDR3 has 12 amino acids. The CDR3 bases are TGTGCTAGTGGTCCCTGGGGGGGCGGGCAGTACTTC. It codes for CASGPWGGGQYF. The variable domain in full, with the rest retrieved from reference TRBV12-5 and TRBJ2-7, is DARVTQTPRHKVTEMGQEVTMRCQPILGHNTVFWYRQTMMQGLELLAYFRNRAPLDDSGMPKDRFSAEMPDATLATLKIQPSEPRDSAVYFCASGPWGGGQYFGPGTRLTVT.

In regard to this clone: A junction end diverges from the germline sequence, so it may reflect a read error. J is TRBJ2-5 and V is TRBV7-7; 7 bases agree with TRBD2. The CDR3 spans 15 residues. Germline V gene lookup returns CDR1 SSHAT and CDR2 FNYEAQ (reference sequence). The CDR3 DNA follows: TGTGCTAGCAGCACTGGGAGGGCCTATGCAGAGACCCAGTACTTC. This gives the protein CASSTGRAYAETQYF. Filled out from reference TRBV7-7 and TRBJ2-5, the complete variable domain reads GAGVSQSPRYKVTKRGQDVTLRCDPISSHATLYWYQQALGQGPEFLTYFNYEAQPDKSGLPSDRFSAERPEGSISTLTIQRTEQRDSAMYRCASSTGRAYAETQYFGPGTRLLVL.

Concerning this clone itself: The same CDR3 also results from other DNA sequences found in this sample. J is TRBJ1-5 and V is TRBV27; the D gene is possibly TRBD1 (5 bases). CDR1 and CDR2 from the germline V gene are MNHEY and SMNVEV (reference sequence). The V end lost 0 bases, the J end lost 6 bases, and 9 bases lay between the germline ends. The CDR3 has 14 residues. CDR3 loop: CASSLSGGGQPQHF. CDR3 coding DNA: TGTGCCAGCAGTTTATCCGGGGGGGGTCAGCCCCAGCATTTT.

This clone was counted between two and nine times. Here the CDR3 DNA reads TGCGCCAGCAGCTTGGGTCTAGGCTCTGGGGCCAACGTCCTGACTTTC. This gives the protein CASSLGLGSGANVLTF. The V call is TRBV5-1, the J call TRBJ2-6, with no clear D. There are 16 residues in the CDR3. The V and J ends lost 0 bases and 0 bases respectively, with 7 bases between them. CDR1 is SGHRS, CDR2 YFSETQ, per germline.

This clone appeared a few times. The V call is TRBV7-8, the J call TRBJ2-7; 7 bases map to TRBD2. The J segment lost 2 bases and the V segment lost 1 base, leaving 8 bases of the junction unmatched. Germline lookup yields CDR1 SGHVS and CDR2 FQNEAQ. The CDR3 is 16 residues long. The CDR3 DNA sequence: TGTGCCAGCAGCTTAGTGGCGGGAGCTGCCCCCTACGAGCAGTACTTC. Translated, it gives CASSLVAGAAPYEQYF.

This clone was seen more than once but under ten times. The chain has TRBV30 and TRBJ1-2; a possible D gene is TRBD1 (5 bases). This CDR3 has 10 residues. From germline, CDR1 is GTSNPN and CDR2 SVGIG (reference sequence). DNA of the CDR3: TGTGCTTGCGGGACTTATGGCTACACCTTC. Translating it yields CACGTYGYTF.